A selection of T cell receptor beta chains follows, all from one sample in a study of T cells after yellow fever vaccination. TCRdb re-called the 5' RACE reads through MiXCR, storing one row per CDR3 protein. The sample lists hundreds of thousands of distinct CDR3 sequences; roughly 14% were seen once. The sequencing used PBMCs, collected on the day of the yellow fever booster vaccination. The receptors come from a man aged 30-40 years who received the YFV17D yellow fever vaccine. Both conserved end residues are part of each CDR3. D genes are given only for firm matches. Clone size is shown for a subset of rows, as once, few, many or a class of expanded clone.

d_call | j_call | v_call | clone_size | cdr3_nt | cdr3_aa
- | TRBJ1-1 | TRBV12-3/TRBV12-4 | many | TGTGCCAGCACGCGGTTGAACACTGAAGCTTTCTTT | CASTRLNTEAFF
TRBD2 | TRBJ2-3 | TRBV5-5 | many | TGTGCCAGCAGCTTGCAGGGGACTAGAACAGATACGCAGTATTTT | CASSLQGTRTDTQYF
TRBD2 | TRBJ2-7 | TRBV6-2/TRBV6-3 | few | TGTGCCAGCAGTTACTCGGTAGAAGCGGGAGACTACGAGCAGTACTTC | CASSYSVEAGDYEQYF
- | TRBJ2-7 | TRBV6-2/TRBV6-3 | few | TGTGCCAGCAGACGTATCAGGGTTGGCGAGCAGTACTTC | CASRRIRVGEQYF
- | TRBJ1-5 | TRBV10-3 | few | TGTGCCATCAGTGAGTCGGGCGGTTATAGCAATCAGCCCCAGCATTTT | CAISESGGYSNQPQHF
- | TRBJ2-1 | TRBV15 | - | TGTGCCACCAGCAACCAAGGCGGCTCCTACAATGAGCAGTTCTTC | CATSNQGGSYNEQFF
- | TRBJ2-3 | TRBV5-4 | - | TGTGCCAGCAGCTTGGGGGGCCAGACGAAGGGGGCAGATACGCAGTATTTT | CASSLGGQTKGADTQYF
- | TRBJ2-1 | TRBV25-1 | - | TGTGCCAGCGGCCGGGGTGAGCAGTTCTTC | CASGRGEQFF
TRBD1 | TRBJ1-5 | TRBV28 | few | TGTGCCAGCAGCGAGTCCAGGGGGGGCAATCAGCCCCAGCATTTT | CASSESRGGNQPQHF
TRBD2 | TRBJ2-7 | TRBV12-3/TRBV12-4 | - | TGTGCCAGCAGTTTTCTGACTAGCCGCGAGCAGTACTTC | CASSFLTSREQYF